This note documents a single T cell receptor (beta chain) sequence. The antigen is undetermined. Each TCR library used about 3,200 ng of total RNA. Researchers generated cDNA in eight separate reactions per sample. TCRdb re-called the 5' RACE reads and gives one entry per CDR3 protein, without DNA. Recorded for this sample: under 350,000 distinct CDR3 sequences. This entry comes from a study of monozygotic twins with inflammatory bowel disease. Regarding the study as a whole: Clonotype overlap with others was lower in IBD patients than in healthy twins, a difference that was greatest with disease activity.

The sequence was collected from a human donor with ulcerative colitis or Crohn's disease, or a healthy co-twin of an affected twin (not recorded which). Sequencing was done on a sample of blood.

This CDR3 is CASSLGGERGEQYF. This rearrangement joins TRBV27 to TRBJ2-7; the D call from TCRdb, TRBD1, cannot be confirmed without DNA. The length of the CDR3 is 14 residues. Germline-derived CDR1 and CDR2 are MNHEY and SMNVEV (reference sequence).